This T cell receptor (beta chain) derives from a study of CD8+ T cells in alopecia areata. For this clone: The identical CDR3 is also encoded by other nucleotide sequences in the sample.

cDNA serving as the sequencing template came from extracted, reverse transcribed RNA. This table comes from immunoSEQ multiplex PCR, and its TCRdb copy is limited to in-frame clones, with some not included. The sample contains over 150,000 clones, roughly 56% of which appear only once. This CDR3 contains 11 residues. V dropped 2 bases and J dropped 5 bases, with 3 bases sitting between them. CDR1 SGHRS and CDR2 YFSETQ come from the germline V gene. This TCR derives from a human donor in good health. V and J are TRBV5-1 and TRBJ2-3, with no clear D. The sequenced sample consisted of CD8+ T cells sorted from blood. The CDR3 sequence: CASSFGDTQYF. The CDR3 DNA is TGCGCCAGCAGCTTCGGAGATACGCAGTATTTT.